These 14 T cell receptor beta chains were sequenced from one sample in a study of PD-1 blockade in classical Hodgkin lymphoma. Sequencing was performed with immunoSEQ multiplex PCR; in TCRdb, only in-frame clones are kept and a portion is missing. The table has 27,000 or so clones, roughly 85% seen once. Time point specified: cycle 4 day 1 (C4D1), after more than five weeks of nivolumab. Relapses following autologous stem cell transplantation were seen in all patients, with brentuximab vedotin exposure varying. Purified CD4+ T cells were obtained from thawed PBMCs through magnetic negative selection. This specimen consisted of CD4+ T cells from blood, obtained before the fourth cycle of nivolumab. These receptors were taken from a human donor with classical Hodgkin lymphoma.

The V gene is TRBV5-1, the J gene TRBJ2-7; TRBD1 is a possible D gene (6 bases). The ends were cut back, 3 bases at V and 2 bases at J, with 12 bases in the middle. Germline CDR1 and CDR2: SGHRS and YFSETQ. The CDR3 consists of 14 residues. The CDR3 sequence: CASSSQGPAYEQYF. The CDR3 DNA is TGCGCCAGCAGCTCCCAGGGGCCGGCCTACGAGCAGTACTTC.

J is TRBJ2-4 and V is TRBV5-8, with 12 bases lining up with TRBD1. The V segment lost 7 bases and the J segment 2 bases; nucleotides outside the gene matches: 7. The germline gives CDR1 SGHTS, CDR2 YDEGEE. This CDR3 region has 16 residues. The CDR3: CASPLGQGASKNIQYF. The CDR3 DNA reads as TGTGCCAGCCCATTGGGACAGGGGGCCTCCAAAAACATTCAGTACTTC.

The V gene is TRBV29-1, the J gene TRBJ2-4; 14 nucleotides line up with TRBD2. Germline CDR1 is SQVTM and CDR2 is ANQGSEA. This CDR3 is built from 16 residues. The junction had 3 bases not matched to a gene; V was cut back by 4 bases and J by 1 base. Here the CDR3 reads CSVARTSGGAKNIQYF. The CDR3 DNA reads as TGCAGCGTTGCACGGACTAGCGGGGGGGCCAAAAACATTCAGTACTTC.

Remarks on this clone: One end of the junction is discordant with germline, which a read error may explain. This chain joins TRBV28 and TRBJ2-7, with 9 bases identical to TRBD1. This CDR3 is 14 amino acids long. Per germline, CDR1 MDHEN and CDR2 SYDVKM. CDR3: CASSLLGQGHPVNF. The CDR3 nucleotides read TGTGCCAGCAGTTTATTGGGACAGGGTCACCCGGTAAACTTC.

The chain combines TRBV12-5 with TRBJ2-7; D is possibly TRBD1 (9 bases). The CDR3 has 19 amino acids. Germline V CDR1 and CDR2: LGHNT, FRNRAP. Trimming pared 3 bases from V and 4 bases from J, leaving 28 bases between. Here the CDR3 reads CASGFRQIGGGTGIYEQYF. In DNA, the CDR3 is TGTGCTAGTGGTTTTCGACAGATCGGCGGGGGGACAGGGATTTACGAGCAGTACTTC.

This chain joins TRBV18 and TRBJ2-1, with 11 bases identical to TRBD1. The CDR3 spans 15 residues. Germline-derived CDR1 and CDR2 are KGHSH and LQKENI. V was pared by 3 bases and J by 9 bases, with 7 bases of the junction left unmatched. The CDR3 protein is CASSPRTGGLVEQFF. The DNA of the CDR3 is TGTGCCAGCTCACCCCGGACAGGGGGCTTGGTTGAGCAGTTCTTC.

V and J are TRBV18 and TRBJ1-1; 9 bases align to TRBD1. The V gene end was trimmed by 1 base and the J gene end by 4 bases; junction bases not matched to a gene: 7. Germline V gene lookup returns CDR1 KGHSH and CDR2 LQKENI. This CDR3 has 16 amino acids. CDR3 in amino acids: CASSPQGGQGPTEAFF. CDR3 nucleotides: TGTGCCAGCTCACCACAGGGGGGACAGGGACCCACTGAAGCTTTCTTT.

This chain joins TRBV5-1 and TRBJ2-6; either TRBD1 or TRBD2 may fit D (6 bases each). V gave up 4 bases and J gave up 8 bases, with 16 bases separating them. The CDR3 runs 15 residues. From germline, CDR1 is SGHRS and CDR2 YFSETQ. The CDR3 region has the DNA TGCGCCAGCAGCGCCCTGACCGGGGGCTCCAACGTCCTGACTTTC. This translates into CASSALTGGSNVLTF.

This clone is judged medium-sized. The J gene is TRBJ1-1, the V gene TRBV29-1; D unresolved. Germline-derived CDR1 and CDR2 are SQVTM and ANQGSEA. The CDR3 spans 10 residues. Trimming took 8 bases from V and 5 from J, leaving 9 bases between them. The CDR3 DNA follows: TGCAGCTCGTCGTGGACTGAAGCTTTCTTT. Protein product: CSSSWTEAFF.

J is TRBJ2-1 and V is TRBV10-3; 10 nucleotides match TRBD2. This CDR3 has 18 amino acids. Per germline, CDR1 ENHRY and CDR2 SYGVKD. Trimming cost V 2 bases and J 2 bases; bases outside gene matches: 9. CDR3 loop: CAISEGAGGPKAYNEQFF. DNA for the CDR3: TGTGCCATCAGTGAGGGAGCGGGAGGGCCCAAGGCCTACAATGAGCAGTTCTTC.

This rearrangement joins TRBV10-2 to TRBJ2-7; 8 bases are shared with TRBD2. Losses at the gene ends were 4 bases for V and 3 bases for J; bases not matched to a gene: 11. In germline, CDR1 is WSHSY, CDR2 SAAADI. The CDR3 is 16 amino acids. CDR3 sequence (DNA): TGCGCCAGCAGTGTCGGTGGAACTAGCGGAGTCTACGAGCAGTACTTC. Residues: CASSVGGTSGVYEQYF.

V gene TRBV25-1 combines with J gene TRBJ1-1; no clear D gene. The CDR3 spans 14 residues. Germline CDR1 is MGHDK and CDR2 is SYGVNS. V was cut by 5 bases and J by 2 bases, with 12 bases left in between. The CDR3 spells CASSPLTANTEAFF. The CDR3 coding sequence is TGTGCCAGCAGTCCACTGACGGCAAACACTGAAGCTTTCTTT.

The CDR3 here is CASNTGHTTHEQFF. The CDR3 coding sequence is TGTGCCAGTAATACGGGACATACGACCCATGAGCAGTTCTTC. V gene TRBV19 combines with J gene TRBJ2-1; tentative D call: TRBD1 (6 bases). From germline, CDR1 is LNHDA and CDR2 SQIVND (reference sequence). V dropped 7 bases and J dropped 8 bases, with 18 bases sitting between them. CDR3 size: 14 residues.

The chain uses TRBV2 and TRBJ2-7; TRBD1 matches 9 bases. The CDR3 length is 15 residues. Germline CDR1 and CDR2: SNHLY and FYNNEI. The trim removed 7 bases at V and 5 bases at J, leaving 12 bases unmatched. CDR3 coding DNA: TGTGCCAGCAAGATGGACAGGGGTCGGGTTGACGAGCAGTACTTC. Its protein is CASKMDRGRVDEQYF.